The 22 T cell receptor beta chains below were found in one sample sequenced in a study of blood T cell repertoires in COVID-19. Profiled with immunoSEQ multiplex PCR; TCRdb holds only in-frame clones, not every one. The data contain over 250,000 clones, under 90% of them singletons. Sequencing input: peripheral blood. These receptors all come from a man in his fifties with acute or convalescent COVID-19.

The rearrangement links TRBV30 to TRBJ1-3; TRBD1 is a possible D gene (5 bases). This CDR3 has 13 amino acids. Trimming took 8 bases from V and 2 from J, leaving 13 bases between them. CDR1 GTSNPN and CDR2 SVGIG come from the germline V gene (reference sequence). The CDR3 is CAGAVDTGNTIYF. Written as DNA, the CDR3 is TGTGCCGGCGCTGTGGACACTGGAAACACCATATATTTT.

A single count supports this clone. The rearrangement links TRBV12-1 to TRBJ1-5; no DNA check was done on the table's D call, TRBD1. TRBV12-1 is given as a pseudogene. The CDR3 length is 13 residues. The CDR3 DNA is TGTGCCAGCAGCTTCACAAGTAATCAGCCCCAGCATTTT. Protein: CASSFTSNQPQHF.

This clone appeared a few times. The CDR3 reads CASSLGAHTGELFF. The DNA for the CDR3 is TGCGCCAGCAGCTTGGGGGCTCACACCGGGGAGCTGTTTTTT. The chain has TRBV5-1 and TRBJ2-2, with D uncertain. The germline gives CDR1 SGHRS, CDR2 YFSETQ. V lost 0 bases, J lost 3 bases, and 6 bases lay in between. The CDR3 runs to 14 residues.

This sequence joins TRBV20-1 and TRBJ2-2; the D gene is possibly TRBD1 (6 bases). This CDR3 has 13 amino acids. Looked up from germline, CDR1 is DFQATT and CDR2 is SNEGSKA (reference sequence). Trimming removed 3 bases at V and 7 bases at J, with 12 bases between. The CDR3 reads CSASPGGGGELFF. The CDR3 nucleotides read TGCAGTGCTAGTCCTGGGGGCGGCGGGGAGCTGTTTTTT.

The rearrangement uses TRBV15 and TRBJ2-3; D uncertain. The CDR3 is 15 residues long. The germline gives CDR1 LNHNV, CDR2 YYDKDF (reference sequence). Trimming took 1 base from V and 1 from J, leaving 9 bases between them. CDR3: CATSRGRQGTDTQYF. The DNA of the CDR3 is TGTGCCACCAGCAGAGGAAGGCAGGGCACAGATACGCAGTATTTT. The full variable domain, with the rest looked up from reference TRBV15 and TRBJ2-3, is DAMVIQNPRYQVTQFGKPVTLSCSQTLNHNVMYWYQQKSSQAPKLLFHYYDKDFNNEADTPDNFQSRRPNTSFCFLDIRSPGLGDTAMYLCATSRGRQGTDTQYFGPGTRLTVL.

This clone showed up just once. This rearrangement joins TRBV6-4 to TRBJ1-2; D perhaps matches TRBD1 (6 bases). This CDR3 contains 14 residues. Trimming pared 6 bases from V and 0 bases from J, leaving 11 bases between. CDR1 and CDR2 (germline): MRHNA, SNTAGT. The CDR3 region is CASRQGPANYGYTF. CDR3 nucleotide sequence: TGTGCCAGCAGACAGGGACCCGCTAACTATGGCTACACCTTC.

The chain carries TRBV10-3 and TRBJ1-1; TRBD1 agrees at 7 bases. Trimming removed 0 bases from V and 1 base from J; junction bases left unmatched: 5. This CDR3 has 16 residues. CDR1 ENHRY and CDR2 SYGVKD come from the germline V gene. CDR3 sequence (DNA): TGTGCCATCAGTGAGTCGATGGCAGGGGGGAACACTGAAGCTTTCTTT. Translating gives CAISESMAGGNTEAFF.

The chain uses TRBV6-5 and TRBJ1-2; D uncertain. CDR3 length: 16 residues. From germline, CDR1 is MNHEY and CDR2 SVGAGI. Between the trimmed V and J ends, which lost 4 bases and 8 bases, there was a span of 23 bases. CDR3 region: CASSSISGRAEYGYTF. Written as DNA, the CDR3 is TGTGCCAGCAGTTCTATCTCGGGAAGAGCTGAATACGGCTACACCTTC.

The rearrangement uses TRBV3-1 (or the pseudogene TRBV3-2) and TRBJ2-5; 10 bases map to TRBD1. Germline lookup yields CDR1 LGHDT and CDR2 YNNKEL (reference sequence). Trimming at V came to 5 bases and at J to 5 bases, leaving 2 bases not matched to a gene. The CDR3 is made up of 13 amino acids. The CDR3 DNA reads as TGTGCCAGCAGCAGGACAGGGGGGGAGACCCAGTACTTC. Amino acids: CASSRTGGETQYF.

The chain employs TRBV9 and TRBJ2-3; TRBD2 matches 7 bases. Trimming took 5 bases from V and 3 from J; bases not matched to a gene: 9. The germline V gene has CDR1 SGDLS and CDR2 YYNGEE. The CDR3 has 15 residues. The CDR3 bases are TGTGCCAGCAGTATTCTGGCTAGCGGTACAGATACGCAGTATTTT. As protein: CASSILASGTDTQYF.

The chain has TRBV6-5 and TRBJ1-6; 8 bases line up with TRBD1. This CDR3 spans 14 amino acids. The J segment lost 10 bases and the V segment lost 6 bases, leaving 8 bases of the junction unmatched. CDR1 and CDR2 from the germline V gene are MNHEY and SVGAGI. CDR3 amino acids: CASRRGQGRSPLHF. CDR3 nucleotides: TGTGCCAGCAGAAGAGGACAGGGACGCTCACCCCTCCACTTT.

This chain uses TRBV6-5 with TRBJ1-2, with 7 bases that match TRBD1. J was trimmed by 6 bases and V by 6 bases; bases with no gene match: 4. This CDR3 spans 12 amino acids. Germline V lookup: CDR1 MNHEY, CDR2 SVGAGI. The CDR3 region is CASSLTGNGYTF. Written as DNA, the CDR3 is TGTGCCAGCAGCCTGACAGGGAATGGCTACACCTTC.

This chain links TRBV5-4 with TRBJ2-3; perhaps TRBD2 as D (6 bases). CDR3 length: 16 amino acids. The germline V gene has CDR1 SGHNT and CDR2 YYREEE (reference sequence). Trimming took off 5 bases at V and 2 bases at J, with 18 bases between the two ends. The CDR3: CASSPTAGRTTDTQYF. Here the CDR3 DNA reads TGTGCCAGCAGTCCTACCGCGGGACGGACCACAGATACGCAGTATTTT.

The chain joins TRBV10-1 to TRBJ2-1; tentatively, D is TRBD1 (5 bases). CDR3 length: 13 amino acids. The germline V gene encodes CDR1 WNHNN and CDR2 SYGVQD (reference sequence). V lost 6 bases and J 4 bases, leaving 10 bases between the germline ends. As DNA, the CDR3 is TGCGCCAGCAGGGGGCCAGAGTACAATGAGCAGTTCTTC. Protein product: CASRGPEYNEQFF.

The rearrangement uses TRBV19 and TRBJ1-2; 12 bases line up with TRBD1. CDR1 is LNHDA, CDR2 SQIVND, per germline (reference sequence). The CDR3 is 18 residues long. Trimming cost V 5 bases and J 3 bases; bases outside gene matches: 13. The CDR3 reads CASSSEPGQGAPYYGYTF. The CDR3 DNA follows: TGTGCCAGTAGTTCAGAGCCGGGACAGGGGGCTCCCTACTATGGCTACACCTTC.

Written as DNA, the CDR3 is TGTGCCAGCAGCCAAGGGGGAGAGGGCAATCAGCCCCAGCATTTT. Protein: CASSQGGEGNQPQHF. The genes are TRBV4-2 and TRBJ1-5; D unresolved. V was cut by 1 base and J by 2 bases, with 9 bases left in between. CDR3 length equals 15 residues. Looked up from germline, CDR1 is LGHNA and CDR2 is YNFKEQ.

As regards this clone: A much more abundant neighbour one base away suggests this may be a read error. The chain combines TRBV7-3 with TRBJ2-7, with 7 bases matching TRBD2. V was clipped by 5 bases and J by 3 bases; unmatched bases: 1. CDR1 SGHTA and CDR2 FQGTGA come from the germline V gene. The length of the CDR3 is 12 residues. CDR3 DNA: TGTGCCAGCAGCCCGGGGGGCTACGAGCAGTACTTC. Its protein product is CASSPGGYEQYF. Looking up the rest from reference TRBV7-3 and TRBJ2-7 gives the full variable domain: GAGVSQTPSNKVTEKGKYVELRCDPISGHTALYWYRQSLGQGPEFLIYFQGTGAADDSGLPNDRFFAVRPEGSVSTLKIQRTERGDSAVYLCASSPGGYEQYFGPGTRLTVT.

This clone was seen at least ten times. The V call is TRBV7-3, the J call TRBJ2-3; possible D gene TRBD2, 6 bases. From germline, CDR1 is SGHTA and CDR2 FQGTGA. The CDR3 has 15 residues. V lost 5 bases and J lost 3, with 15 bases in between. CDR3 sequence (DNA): TGTGCCAGCAGCCAATGGGGGGTCGGGACAGATACGCAGTATTTT. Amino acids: CASSQWGVGTDTQYF.

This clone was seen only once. CDR3: CASSPYRGALAKNIQYF. The DNA for the CDR3 is TGTGCCAGCAGCCCCTATCGGGGGGCCCTAGCCAAAAACATTCAGTACTTC. The chain recombines TRBV3-1 (or the pseudogene TRBV3-2) with TRBJ2-4, with D maybe TRBD2 (7 bases). Per germline, CDR1 LGHDT and CDR2 YNNKEL (reference sequence). V shed 4 bases and J shed 0 bases, with 16 bases lying between them. The CDR3 has 17 residues.

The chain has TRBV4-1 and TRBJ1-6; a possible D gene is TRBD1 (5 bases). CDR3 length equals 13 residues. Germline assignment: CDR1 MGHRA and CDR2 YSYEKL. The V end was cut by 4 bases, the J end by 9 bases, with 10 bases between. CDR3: CASSLGDFSPLHF. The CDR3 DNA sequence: TGCGCCAGCAGCCTCGGGGACTTTTCACCCCTCCACTTT.

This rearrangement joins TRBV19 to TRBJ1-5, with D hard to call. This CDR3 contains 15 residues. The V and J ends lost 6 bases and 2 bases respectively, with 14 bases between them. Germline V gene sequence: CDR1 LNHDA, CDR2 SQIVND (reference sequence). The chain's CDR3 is CASSALAGGNQPQHF. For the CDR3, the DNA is TGTGCCAGTAGCGCTCTCGCGGGTGGCAATCAGCCCCAGCATTTT.

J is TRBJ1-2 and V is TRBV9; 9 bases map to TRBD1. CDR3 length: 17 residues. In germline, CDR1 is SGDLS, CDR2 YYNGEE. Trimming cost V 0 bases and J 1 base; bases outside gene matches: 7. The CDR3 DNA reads TGTGCCAGCAGCGTAGCCCGGGACAGGGTGTATAACTATGGCTACACCTTC. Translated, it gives CASSVARDRVYNYGYTF.